This T cell receptor beta chain was identified in a study of blood T cell repertoires in COVID-19. CDR3 length equals 14 residues. The V gene lost 2 bases and the J gene lost 4 bases, with 11 bases spanning the gap. Germline CDR1 and CDR2: KGHSY and FQNENV. Profiled with immunoSEQ multiplex PCR; TCRdb holds only in-frame clones, not every one. The table records some 200,000 clones, 80% to 90% of them present only once. Sequenced input: peripheral blood. This chain links TRBV16 with TRBJ1-2; perhaps TRBD1 as D (5 bases). This TCR derives from a man older than 75 with acute or convalescent COVID-19. CDR3 sequence: CASSQQGSGYGYTF. In DNA form, the CDR3 reads TGTGCCAGCAGCCAACAGGGTTCTGGCTATGGCTACACCTTC.